Given below is one T cell receptor (beta chain) in context. The entry originates in a study of blood T cell repertoires in COVID-19. For the study at large: Specimens from acute and convalescent COVID-19 originated in the United States, Italy and Spain. The cDNA or gDNA used as material had been derived from T cells, B-cell-depleted T cells, or PBMCs.

Trimming left V 3 bases short and J 1 base short, with 16 bases between. This CDR3 region has 17 residues. CDR1 LNHDA and CDR2 SQIVND come from the germline V gene (reference sequence). Original analysis: Reference gene primer amplification gave nucleated cell count estimates. Using immunoSEQ multiplex PCR, the repertoire was profiled, and TCRdb retains in-frame clones only, with some absent. V and J calls and clone size follow that table, whereas D and trimming were derived from the DNA. The data contain 120,000 to 150,000 clones, over 70% of them singletons. This chain connects TRBV19 to TRBJ2-1, with D unresolved. Sequencing was carried out using peripheral blood. This clonotype was sampled from a man aged 45-65 years who had recovered from COVID-19. Written as DNA, the CDR3 is TGTGCCAGTAGTATTGTGGGTCTGCGGCAATCCTACAATGAGCAGTTCTTC. Translation: CASSIVGLRQSYNEQFF.